This T cell receptor beta chain was recovered during a study of quantifying T cell responses using KT2 cells (dated by TCRdb to 2015 to 2018). Turning to the overall study: RNA was DNase-treated and reverse transcribed with TCR alpha and beta constant-region primers, mostly using SuperScript III. Under optimum conditions, the efficiency of the T4 ligation step was estimated to be more than 8.5%. To prevent over-amplification, PCR2 was performed as a SYBR Green qPCR and halted at a predetermined fluorescence threshold. General findings and caveats noted by the study authors: This TCR sequencing study did not compare the pipeline side by side with other TCR sequencing techniques. At very high KT2 spike-in numbers, detection of KT2 sequences reached saturation. KT2 sequences were detected down to the lowest spike-in tested, which was about one KT2 cell per 100,000 PBMC. Over several orders of magnitude, the number of KT2 alpha and beta sequences rose linearly with the number of KT2 cells put in.

CDR1 and CDR2 are drawn from the germline V gene: SGHAT, FQNNGV. V is shortened by 5 bases, J by 4 bases, and the region joining them spans 17 bases. CDR3 length: 15 amino acids, cysteine to phenylalanine. Only the CDR3 portion is preserved as DNA: 45 bases, with reading frame beginning at the first base. To prepare the library, UMI-ligation and nested PCR was applied. Using T4 RNA ligase 1, a single-stranded oligonucleotide bearing the Illumina SP2 sequence plus a UMI was ligated onto the 3' end of the cDNA. PCR1 ran approximately 4 cycles (98°C 15 s, 69°C 30 s, 72°C 40 s); the beta primer was an equimolar mix of RC1.1 and RC1.2 covering TRBC1 and TRBC2. Starting at PCR2, the TCR alpha and beta chains were handled separately, and sample indices and Illumina adaptors were added. The UMI was composed of 12 random nucleotides, arranged as two hexamers separated by a spacer, and was positioned after an 8-base spacer. The libraries were sequenced on an Illumina MiSeq using v2 2x251 paired-end chemistry, usually with 12 to 13 samples in each run. To increase diversity, roughly 5-8% PhiX DNA was added to each sequencing library. In the original analysis: Raw reads were converted to FASTQ with bcl2fastq and demultiplexed by dual indices using Demultiplexor. V and J genes were assigned by Decombinator through tag matching that permitted a single base-pair mismatch. Collapsinator used UMIs to correct both sequencing errors and frequency errors arising from PCR heterogeneity. CDR3Translator turned Decombinator identifiers into nucleotide sequence, translated that sequence into amino acids, and pulled out the CDR3 based on C- and N-terminal motifs. A cluster of KT2 sequences sharing one unique molecular identifier was counted as one distinct KT2 TCR. In-frame beta chains were kept once TCRdb had trimmed the public reads at Q25 with fastp and called clones with MiXCR. Duplicate CDR3 protein sequences are folded into a single record with the most common DNA and genes. The V and J calls, along with clone size, are taken from TCRdb and not from the paper's own processing. The sample records about 50,000 distinct CDR3 sequences, about 9.9% of which are singletons. Roughly 10% of the sample is in the top ten clones.

This clonotype was counted ten times or more. Its specific antigen is unknown. There are no base qualities to consult, and no much larger clone falls within one base. Known numbers of KT2, a T cell clone whose TCR had been sequenced previously, were spiked into unfractionated PBMC to test the sensitivity and accuracy of the pipeline. A range of KT2-to-PBMC ratios was generated by mixing KT2 cells with a fixed number of PBMC. The sequence joins TRBV11-2 to TRBJ1-1; no D gene is confidently identified. The sequence derives from a human donor. The sample taken for sequencing was PBMCs spiked with cells of the T cell clone KT2. This receptor has the CDR3 CASSPVDIASTEAFF. Read as DNA, the sequence is TGTGCCAGCAGCCCCGTTGATATAGCGAGCACTGAAGCTTTCTTT.